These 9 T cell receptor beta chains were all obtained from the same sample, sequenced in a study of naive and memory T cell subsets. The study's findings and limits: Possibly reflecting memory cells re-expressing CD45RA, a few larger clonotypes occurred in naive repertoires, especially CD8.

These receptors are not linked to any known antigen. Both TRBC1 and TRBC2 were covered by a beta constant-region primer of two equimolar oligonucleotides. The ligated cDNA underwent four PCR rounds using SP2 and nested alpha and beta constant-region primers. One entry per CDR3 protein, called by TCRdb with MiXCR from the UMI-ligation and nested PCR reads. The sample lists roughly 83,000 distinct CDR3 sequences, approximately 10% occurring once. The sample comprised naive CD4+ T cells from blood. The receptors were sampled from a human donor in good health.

CDR3 residues: CASSAGDRTYGYTF. The DNA for the CDR3 is TGTGCCAGCAGCGCCGGGGACAGGACTTATGGCTACACCTTC. The chain uses TRBV5-4 and TRBJ1-2; TRBD1 agrees at 8 bases. J was trimmed by 5 bases and V by 4 bases; bases with no gene match: 7. CDR1 SGHNT and CDR2 YYREEE come from the germline V gene (reference sequence). This CDR3 spans 14 amino acids.

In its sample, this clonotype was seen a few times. CDR3 in amino acids: CATRTIAGMADTQYF. The DNA of the CDR3 is TGTGCCACTCGCACGATAGCGGGAATGGCAGATACGCAGTATTTT. The rearrangement joins TRBV10-3 to TRBJ2-3, with 8 nucleotides matching TRBD2. Germline V lookup: CDR1 ENHRY, CDR2 SYGVKD. The CDR3 has 15 amino acids. The V segment lost 10 bases and the J segment 4 bases; nucleotides outside the gene matches: 13.

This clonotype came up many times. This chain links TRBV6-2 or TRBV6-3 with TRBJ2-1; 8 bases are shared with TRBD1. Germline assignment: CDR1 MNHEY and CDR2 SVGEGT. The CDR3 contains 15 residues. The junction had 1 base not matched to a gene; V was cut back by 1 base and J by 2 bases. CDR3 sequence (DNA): TGTGCCAGCAGTTACTTGACAGGGGCCTACAATGAGCAGTTCTTC. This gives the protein CASSYLTGAYNEQFF.

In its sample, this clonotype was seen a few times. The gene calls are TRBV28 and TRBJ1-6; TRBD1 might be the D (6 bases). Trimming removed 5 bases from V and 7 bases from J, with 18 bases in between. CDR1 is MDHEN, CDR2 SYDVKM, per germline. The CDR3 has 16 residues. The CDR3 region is CASSLGRRGANSPLHF. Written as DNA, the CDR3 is TGTGCCAGCAGTCTAGGCCGAAGGGGGGCCAATTCACCCCTCCACTTT.

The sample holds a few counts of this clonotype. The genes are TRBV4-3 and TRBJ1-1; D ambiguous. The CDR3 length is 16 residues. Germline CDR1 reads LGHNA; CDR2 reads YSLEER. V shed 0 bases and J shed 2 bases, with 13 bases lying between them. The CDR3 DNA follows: TGCGCCAGCAGCCAAGAGTTTGTGTTTTCTAACACTGAAGCTTTCTTT. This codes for CASSQEFVFSNTEAFF.

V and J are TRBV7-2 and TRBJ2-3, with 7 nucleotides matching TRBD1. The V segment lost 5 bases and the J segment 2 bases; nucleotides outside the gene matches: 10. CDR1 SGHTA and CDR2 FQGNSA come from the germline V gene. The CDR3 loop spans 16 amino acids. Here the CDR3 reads CASSQQGPTFTDTQYF. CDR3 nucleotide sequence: TGTGCCAGCAGCCAACAGGGGCCAACCTTCACAGATACGCAGTATTTT.

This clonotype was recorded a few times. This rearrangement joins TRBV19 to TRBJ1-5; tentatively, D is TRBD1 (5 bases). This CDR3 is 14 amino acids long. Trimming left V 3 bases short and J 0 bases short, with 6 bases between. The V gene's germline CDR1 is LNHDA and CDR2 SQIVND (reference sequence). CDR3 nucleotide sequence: TGTGCCAGTAGTATCAGGGATAGCAATCAGCCCCAGCATTTT. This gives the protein CASSIRDSNQPQHF.

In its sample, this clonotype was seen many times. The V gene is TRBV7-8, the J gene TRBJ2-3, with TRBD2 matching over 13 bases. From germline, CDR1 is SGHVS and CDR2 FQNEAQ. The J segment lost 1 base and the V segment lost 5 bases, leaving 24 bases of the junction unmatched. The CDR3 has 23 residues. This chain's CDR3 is CASSPYRRLAGGPKARGTDTQYF. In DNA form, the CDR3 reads TGTGCCAGCAGCCCCTACCGTAGACTAGCGGGAGGCCCAAAGGCCCGAGGCACAGATACGCAGTATTTT.

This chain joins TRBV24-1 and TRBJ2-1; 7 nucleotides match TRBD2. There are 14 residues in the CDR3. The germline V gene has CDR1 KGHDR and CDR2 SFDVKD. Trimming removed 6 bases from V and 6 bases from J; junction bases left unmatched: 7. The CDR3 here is CATSRSGMGNEQFF. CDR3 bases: TGTGCCACCAGTCGAAGCGGGATGGGCAATGAGCAGTTCTTC.